This T cell receptor (beta chain) was recovered during a study of cytomegalovirus exposure and HLA in healthy donors. From germline, CDR1 is MNHEY and CDR2 SVGAGI. The CDR3 has 15 residues. J lost 0 bases, V lost 5 bases, and 5 bases had no gene match. This clone was found a few times. The PCR made use of 60 Vbeta and 13 Jbeta primers. Here immunoSEQ multiplex PCR was the method, and the copy in TCRdb shows in-frame clones only, minus some. Counted here are about 120,000 clones, approximately 70% occurring once; the ten biggest clones make up less than 9.5%. The chain is built from TRBV6-5 and TRBJ1-2, with 8 bases fitting TRBD1. This receptor was obtained from a woman between 40 and 55 years old in good health and CMV-seropositive. The sequenced sample was PBMCs. The CDR3 loop reads CASSQDRAPNYGYTF. The CDR3 DNA reads TGTGCCAGCAGTCAGGACAGGGCTCCTAACTATGGCTACACCTTC.